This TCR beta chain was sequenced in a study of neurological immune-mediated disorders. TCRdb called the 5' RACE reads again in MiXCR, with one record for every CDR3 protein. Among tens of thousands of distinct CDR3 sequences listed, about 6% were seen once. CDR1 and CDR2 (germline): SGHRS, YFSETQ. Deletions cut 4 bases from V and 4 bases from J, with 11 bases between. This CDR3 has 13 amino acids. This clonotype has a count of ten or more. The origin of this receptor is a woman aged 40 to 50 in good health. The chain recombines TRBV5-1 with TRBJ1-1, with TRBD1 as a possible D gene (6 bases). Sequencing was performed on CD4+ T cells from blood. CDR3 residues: CASSTGQSTEAFF. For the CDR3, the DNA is TGCGCCAGCAGCACAGGACAGTCCACTGAAGCTTTCTTT.